The TCR beta chain under discussion was sequenced for a study of graft-versus-host responses after intestinal transplantation. For this clone: Its antigen is unknown.

TCRdb's copy holds only in-frame clones and misses some; the assay was immunoSEQ multiplex PCR. Here the sample spans just under 65,000 clones, roughly 90% being singletons. This CDR3 comprises 13 residues. Germline trimming cut 6 bases from V and 4 bases from J; bases unmatched to any gene: 8. Germline V gives CDR1 SQVTM, CDR2 ANQGSEA. The rearrangement joins TRBV29-1 to TRBJ1-2; 7 nucleotides line up with TRBD1. The sample in question was unstimulated CD8+ T cells sorted from spleen or lymph node cells, obtained before transplant. This receptor was identified in a human donor who was the organ donor for an intestinal transplant. The CDR3 DNA reads TGCAGCGTCTGGACAGGCTGGGGCTATGGCTACACCTTC. It codes for CSVWTGWGYGYTF.